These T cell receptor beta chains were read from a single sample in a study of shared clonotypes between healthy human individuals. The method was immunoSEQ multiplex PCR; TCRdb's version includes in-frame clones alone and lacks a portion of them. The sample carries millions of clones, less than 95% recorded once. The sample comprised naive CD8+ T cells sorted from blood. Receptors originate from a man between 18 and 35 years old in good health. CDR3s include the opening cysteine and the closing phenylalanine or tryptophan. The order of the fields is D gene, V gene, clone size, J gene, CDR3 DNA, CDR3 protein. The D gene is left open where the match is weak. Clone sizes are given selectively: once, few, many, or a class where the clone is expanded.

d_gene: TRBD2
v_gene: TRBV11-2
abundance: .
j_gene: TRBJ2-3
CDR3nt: TGTGCCAGCAGCTTAGGGACTAGCGGGGGTCCGTCGGGAGATACGCAGTATTTT
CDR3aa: CASSLGTSGGPSGDTQYF

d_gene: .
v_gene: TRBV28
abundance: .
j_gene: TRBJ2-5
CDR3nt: TGTGCCCCACCCCGGACAGAACAAGAGACCCAGTACTTC
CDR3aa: CAPPRTEQETQYF

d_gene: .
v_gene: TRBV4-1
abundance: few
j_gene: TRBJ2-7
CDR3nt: TGCGCCAGCAGCCCCCAGGGCGGGGCCCCCCTAGAGCAGTACTTC
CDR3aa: CASSPQGGAPLEQYF

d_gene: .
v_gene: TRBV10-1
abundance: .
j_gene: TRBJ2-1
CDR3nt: TGCGCCAGCAGTGGGCACGGTGAGCAGTTCTTC
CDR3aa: CASSGHGEQFF

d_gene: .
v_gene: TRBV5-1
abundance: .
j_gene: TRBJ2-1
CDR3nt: TGCGCCAGCAGCTCATCTCCCAGCTCCTACAATGAGCAGTTCTTC
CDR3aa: CASSSSPSSYNEQFF

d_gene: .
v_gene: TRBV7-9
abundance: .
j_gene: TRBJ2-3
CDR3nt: TGTGCCAGCAGCTTAGAGAGGGAGATGGGCACAGATACGCAGTATTTT
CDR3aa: CASSLEREMGTDTQYF

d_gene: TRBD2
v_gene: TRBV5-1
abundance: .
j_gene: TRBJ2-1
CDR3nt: TGCGCCAGCAGCGGGACTAGCAATGAGCAGTTCTTC
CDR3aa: CASSGTSNEQFF

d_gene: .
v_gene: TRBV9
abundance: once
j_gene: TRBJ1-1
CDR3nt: TGTGCCAGCAGCGTTTACGGGGCGAACACTGAAGCTTTCTTT
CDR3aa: CASSVYGANTEAFF

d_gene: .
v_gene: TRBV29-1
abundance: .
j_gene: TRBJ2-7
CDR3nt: TGCAGCGTTGTGACCGCAAGCTCCTACGAGCAGTACTTC
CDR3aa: CSVVTASSYEQYF

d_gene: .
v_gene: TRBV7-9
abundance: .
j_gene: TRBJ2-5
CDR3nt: TGTGCCAGCAGTTTCCTTATCGACAGTTATCAAGAGACCCAGTACTTC
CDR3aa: CASSFLIDSYQETQYF

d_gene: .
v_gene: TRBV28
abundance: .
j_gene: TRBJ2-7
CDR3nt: TGTGCCAGCACTCTAACCAGCCGCTCCGAGCAGTACTTC
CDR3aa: CASTLTSRSEQYF

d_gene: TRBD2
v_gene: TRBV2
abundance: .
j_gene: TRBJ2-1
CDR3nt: TGTGCCAGCAGCCTCGGACTAGCGGGAGGGCCAGGACACAATGAGCAGTTCTTC
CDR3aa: CASSLGLAGGPGHNEQFF

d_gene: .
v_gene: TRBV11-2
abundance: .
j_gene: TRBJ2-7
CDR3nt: TGTGCCAGCAGCTTAGGGGCATTCGAGCAGTACTTC
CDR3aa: CASSLGAFEQYF

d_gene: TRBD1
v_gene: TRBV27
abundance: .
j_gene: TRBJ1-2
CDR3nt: TGTGCCAGCGGGACAGGGCACACTTATGGCTACACCTTC
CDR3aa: CASGTGHTYGYTF

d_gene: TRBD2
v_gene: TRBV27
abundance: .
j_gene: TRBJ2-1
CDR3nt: TGTGCCAGCAGTTTCCCGGGACTAGCGATCAATGAGCAGTTCTTC
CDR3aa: CASSFPGLAINEQFF

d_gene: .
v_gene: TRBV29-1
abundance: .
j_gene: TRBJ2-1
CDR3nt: TGCAGCGTTGAAGAGGCAGGGTGGTTGAATGAGCAGTTCTTC
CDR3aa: CSVEEAGWLNEQFF

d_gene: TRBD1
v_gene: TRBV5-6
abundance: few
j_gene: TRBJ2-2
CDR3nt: TGTGCCAGCAGCTACGGGACAGGGGGTTTCGGGGAGCTGTTTTTT
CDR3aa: CASSYGTGGFGELFF

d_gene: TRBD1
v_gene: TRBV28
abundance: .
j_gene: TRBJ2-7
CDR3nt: TGTGCCAGCAGCTTACAGGGGAACTACGAGCAGTACTTC
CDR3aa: CASSLQGNYEQYF

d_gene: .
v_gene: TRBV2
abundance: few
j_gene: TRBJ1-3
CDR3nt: TGTGCCAGCAGCGTCGCCAGGGAGCCCGGAAACACCATATATTTT
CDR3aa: CASSVAREPGNTIYF

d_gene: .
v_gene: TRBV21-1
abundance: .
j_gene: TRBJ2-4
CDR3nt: TGTGCCAGCAGCAATAGAGACAGAGCCAAAAACATTCAGTACTTC
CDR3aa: CASSNRDRAKNIQYF

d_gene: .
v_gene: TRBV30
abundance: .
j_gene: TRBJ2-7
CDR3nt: TGTGCCTGGAGTAACCTAAGACAGGGAGGGATCTACGAGCAGTACTTC
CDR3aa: CAWSNLRQGGIYEQYF

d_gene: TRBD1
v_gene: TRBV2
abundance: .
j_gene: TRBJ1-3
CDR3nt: TGTGCCAGCAAGTCGACAGGGGATGCTTATGGAAACACCATATATTTT
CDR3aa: CASKSTGDAYGNTIYF

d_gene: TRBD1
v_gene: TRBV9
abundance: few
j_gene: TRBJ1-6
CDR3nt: TGTGCCAGCAGCGTAACAGGGGCGGCTGGTTCACCCCTCCACTTT
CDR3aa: CASSVTGAAGSPLHF

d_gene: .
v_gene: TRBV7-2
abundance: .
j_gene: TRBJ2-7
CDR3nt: TGTGCCAGCAGTTCCCCCAGGGGGGGCCCGGAGAGCTACGAGCAGTACTTC
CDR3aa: CASSSPRGGPESYEQYF

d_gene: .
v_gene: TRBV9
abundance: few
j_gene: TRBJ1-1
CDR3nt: TGTGCCAGCAGCGTAGACGGGACTGAAGCTTTCTTT
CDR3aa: CASSVDGTEAFF

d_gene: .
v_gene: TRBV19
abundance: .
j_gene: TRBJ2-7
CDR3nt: TGTGCCAGTAGTGCGGGCGTGGGATACGAGCAGTACTTC
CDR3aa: CASSAGVGYEQYF

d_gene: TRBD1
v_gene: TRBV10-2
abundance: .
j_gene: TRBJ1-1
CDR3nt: TGCGCCAGCAAGGGAGGGGGCCCTGAAGCTTTCTTT
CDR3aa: CASKGGGPEAFF

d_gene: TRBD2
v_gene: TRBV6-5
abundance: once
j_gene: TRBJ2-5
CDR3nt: TGTGCCAGCAGGCCTGTAGCGGGAATCCAAGAGACCCAGTACTTC
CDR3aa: CASRPVAGIQETQYF

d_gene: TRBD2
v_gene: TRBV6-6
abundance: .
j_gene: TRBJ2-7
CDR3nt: TGTGCCAGCAGCCGAGGACTAGCATACGAGCAGTACTTC
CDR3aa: CASSRGLAYEQYF

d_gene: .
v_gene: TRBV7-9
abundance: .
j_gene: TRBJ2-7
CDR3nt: TGTGCCAGCAGCTTAATAGTCCTTGCGAGTGGCGAGCAGTACTTC
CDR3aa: CASSLIVLASGEQYF

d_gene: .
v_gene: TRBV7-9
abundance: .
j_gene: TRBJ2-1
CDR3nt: TGTGCCAGCCCACCATCAGCGGACAGAGCCTACAATGAGCAGTTCTTC
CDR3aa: CASPPSADRAYNEQFF